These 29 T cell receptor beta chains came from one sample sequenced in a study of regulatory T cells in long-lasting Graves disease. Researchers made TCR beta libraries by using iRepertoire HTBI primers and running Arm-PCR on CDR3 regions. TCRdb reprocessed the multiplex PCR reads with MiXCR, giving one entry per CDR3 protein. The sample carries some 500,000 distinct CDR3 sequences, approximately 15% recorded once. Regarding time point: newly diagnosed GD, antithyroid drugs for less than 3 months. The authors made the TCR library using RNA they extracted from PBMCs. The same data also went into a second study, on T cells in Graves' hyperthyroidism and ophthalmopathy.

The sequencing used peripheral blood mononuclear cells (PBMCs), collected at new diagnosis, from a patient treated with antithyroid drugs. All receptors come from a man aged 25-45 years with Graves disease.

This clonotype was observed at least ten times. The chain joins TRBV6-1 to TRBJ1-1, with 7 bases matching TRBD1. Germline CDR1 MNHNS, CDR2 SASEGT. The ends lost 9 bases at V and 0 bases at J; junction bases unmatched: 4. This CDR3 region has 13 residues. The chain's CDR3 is CASWDSLNTEAFF. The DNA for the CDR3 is TGTGCCAGTTGGGACAGTTTGAACACTGAAGCTTTCTTT.

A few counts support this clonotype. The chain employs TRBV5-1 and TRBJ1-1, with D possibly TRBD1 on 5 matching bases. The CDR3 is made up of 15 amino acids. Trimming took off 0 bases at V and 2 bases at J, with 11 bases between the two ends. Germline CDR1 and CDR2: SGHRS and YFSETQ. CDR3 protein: CASSLGRESNTEAFF. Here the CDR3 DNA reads TGCGCCAGCAGCTTGGGCAGGGAGAGTAACACTGAAGCTTTCTTT. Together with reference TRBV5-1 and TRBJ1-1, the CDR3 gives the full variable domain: KAGVTQTPRYLIKTRGQQVTLSCSPISGHRSVSWYQQTPGQGLQFLFEYFSETQRNKGNFPGRFSGRQFSNSRSEMNVSTLELGDSALYLCASSLGRESNTEAFFGQGTRLTVV.

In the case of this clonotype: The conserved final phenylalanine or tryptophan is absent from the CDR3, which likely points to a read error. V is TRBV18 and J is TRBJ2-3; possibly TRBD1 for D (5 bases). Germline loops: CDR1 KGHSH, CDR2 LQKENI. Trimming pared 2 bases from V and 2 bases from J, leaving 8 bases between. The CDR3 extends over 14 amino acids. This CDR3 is CASSPDSYTDTQYL. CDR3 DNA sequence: TGTGCCAGCTCACCAGACAGTTACACAGATACGCAGTATTTG.

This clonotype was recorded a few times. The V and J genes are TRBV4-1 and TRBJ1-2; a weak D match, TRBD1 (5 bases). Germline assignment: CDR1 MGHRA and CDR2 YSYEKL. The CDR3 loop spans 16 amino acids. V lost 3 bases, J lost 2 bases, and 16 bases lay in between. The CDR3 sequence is CASSHAAGTANYGYTF. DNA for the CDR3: TGCGCCAGCAGCCACGCCGCCGGGACCGCGAACTATGGCTACACCTTC.

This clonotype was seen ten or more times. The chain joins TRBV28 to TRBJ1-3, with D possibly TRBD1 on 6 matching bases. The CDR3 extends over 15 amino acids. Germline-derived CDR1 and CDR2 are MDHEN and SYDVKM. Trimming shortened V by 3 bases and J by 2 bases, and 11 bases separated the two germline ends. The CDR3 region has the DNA TGTGCCAGCAGTTTGGGGGCACCGGCTGGAAACACCATATATTTT. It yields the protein CASSLGAPAGNTIYF. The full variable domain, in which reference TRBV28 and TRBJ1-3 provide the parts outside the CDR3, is DVKVTQSSRYLVKRTGEKVFLECVQDMDHENMFWYRQDPGLGLRLIYFSYDVKMKEKGDIPEGYSVSREKKERFSLILESASTNQTSMYLCASSLGAPAGNTIYFGEGSWLTVV.

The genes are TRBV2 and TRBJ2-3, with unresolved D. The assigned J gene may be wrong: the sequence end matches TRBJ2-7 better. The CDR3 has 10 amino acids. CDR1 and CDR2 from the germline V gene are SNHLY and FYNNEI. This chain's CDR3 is CASRADTQYF. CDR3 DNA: TGTGCCAGCAGGGCTGACACGCAGTACTTC.

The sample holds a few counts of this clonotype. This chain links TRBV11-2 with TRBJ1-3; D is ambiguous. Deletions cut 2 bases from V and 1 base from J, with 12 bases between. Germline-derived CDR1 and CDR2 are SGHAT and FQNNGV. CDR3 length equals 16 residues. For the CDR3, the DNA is TGTGCCAGCAGCTTACAACCAAGGGTATCTGGAAACACCATATATTTT. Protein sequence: CASSLQPRVSGNTIYF.

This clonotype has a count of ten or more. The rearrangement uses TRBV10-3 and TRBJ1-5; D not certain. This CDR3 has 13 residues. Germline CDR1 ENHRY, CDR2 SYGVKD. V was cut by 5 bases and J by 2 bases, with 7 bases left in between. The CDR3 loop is CAISLYGNQPQHF. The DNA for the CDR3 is TGTGCCATCAGTCTATATGGCAATCAGCCCCAGCATTTT.

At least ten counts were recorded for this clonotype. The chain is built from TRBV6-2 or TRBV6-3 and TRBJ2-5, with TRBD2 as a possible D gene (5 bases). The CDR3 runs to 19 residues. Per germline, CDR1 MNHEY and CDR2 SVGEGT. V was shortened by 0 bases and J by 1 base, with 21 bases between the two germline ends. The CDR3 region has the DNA TGTGCCAGCAGTTACTCGCGAATAGGACGGAGGAGGTCCCAAGAGACCCAGTACTTC. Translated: CASSYSRIGRRRSQETQYF.

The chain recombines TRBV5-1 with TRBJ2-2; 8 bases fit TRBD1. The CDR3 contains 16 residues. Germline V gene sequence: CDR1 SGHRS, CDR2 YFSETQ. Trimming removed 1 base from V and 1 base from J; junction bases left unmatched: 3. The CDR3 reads CASSLLGQENTGELFF. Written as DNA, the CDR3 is TGCGCCAGCAGCTTGTTGGGACAGGAGAACACCGGGGAGCTGTTTTTT.

CDR3 coding DNA: TGTGCCAGCAGCTTAGTTTCGGTTCCCTATGGCTACACCTTC. Translating it yields CASSLVSVPYGYTF. The chain carries TRBV7-2 and TRBJ1-2; D ambiguous. The V end was cut by 1 base, the J end by 4 bases, with 10 bases between. Germline CDR1 and CDR2: SGHTA and FQGNSA. This CDR3 spans 14 amino acids. Filled out from reference TRBV7-2 and TRBJ1-2, the complete variable domain reads GAGVSQSPSNKVTEKGKDVELRCDPISGHTALYWYRQSLGQGLEFLIYFQGNSAPDKSGLPSDRFSAERTGGSVSTLTIQRTQQEDSAVYLCASSLVSVPYGYTFGSGTRLTVV.

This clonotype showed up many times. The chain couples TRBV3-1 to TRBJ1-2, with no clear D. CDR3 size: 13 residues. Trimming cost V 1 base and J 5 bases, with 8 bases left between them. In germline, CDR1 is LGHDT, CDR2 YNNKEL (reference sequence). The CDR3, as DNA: TGTGCCAGCAGCCAAGGCGGGAATTATGGCTACACCTTC. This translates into CASSQGGNYGYTF.

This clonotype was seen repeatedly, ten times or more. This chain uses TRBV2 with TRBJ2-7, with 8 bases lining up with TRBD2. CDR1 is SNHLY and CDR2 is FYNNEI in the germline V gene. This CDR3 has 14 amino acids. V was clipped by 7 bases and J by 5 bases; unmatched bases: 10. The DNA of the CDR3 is TGTGCCAGCACCCAGCGGGGCGGGAGGCACGAGCAGTACTTC. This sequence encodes CASTQRGGRHEQYF.

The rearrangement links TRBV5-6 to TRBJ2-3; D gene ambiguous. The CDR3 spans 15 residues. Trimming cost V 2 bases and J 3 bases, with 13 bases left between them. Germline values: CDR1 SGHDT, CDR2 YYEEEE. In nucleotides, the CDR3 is TGTGCCAGCAGCTTTATGAAGCTACAAACAGATACGCAGTATTTT. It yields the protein CASSFMKLQTDTQYF. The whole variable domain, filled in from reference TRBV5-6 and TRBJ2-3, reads DAGVTQSPTHLIKTRGQQVTLRCSPKSGHDTVSWYQQALGQGPQFIFQYYEEEERQRGNFPDRFSGHQFPNYSSELNVNALLLGDSALYLCASSFMKLQTDTQYFGPGTRLTVL.

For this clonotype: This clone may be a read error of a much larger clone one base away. The CDR3 protein is CACSGDSGREKLFF. CDR3 DNA sequence: TGTGCCTGCAGTGGGGACAGTGGGCGTGAAAAACTGTTTTTT. The chain couples TRBV27 to TRBJ1-4; 7 positions agree with TRBD1. The germline CDR1 and CDR2 sequences are MNHEY and SMNVEV (reference sequence). The CDR3 length is 14 residues.

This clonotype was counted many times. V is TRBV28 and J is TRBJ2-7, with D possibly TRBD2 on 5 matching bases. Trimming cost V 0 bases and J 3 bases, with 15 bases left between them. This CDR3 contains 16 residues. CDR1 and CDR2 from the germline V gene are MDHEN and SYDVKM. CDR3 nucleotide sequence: TGTGCCAGCAGTTTATGGGGTACCGGGATTAGCTACGAGCAGTACTTC. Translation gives CASSLWGTGISYEQYF.

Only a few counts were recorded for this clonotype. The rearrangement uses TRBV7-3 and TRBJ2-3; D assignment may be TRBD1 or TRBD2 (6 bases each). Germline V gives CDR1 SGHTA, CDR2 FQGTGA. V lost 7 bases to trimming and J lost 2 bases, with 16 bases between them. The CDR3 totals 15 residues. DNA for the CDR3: TGTGCCAGCACCAAAACAGGGAGGCCCACAGATACGCAGTATTTT. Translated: CASTKTGRPTDTQYF.

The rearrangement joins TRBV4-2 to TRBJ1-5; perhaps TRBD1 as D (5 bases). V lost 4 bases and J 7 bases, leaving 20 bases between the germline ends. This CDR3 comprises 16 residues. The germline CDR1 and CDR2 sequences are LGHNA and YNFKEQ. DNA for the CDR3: TGTGCCAGCAGCCGGGTCCGCAGGGAGCTAGAGCAGCCCCAGCATTTT. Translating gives CASSRVRRELEQPQHF.

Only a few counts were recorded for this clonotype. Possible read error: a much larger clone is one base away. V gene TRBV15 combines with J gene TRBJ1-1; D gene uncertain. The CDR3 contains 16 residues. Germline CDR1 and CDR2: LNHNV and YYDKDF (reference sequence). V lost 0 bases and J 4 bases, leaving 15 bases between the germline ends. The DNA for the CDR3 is TGTGCCACCAGCAGAGATCTTGCCAGCGTGAGCACTGAAGCTTTCTTT. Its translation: CATSRDLASVSTEAFF.

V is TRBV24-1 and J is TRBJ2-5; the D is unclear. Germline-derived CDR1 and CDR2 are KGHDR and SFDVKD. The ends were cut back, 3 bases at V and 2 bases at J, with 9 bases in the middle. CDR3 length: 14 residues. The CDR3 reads CATSDPPPQETQYF. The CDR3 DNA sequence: TGTGCCACCAGTGATCCCCCGCCGCAAGAGACCCAGTACTTC.

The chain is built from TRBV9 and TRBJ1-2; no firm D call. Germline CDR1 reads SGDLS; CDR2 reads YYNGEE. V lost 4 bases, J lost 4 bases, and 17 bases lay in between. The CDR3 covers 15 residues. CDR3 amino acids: CASSPPTVASYGYTF. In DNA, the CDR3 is TGTGCCAGCAGCCCCCCCACGGTTGCCTCCTATGGCTACACCTTC.

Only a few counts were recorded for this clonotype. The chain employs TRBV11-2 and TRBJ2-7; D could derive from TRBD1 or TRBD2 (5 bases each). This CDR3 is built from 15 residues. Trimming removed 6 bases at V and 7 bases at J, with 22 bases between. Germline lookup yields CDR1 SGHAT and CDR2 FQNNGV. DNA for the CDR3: TGTGCCAGCAGATCCGTTAGGGGTCAAACGGGAGAGCAGTACTTC. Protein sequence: CASRSVRGQTGEQYF.

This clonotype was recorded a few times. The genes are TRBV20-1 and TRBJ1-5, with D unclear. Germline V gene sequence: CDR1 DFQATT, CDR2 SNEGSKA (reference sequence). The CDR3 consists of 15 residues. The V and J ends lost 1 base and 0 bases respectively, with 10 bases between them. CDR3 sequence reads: CSARVGSPSNQPQHF. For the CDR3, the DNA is TGCAGTGCTAGAGTAGGGTCACCTAGCAATCAGCCCCAGCATTTT.

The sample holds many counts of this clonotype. The CDR3 DNA reads as TGTGCCAGCAGTTACTCCTCAGGCCCTAATGAAAAACTGTTTTTT. The encoded protein is CASSYSSGPNEKLFF. The chain uses TRBV6-5 and TRBJ1-4; D gene unclear. This CDR3 comprises 15 residues. Germline V CDR1 and CDR2: MNHEY, SVGAGI. V lost 0 bases, J lost 3 bases, and 8 bases lay in between.

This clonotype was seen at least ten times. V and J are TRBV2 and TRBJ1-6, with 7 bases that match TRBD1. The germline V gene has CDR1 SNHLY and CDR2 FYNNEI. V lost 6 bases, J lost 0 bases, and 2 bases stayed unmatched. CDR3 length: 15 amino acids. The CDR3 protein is CASRDRSSYNSPLHF. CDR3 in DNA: TGTGCCAGCAGGGACAGGAGCTCCTATAATTCACCCCTCCACTTT.

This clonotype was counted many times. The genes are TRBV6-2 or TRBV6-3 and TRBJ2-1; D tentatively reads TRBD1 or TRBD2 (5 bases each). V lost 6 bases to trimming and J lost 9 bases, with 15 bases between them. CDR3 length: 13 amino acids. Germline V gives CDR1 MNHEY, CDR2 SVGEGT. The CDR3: CASSAGATGEQFF. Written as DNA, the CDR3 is TGTGCCAGCAGCGCCGGGGCCACGGGTGAGCAGTTCTTC.

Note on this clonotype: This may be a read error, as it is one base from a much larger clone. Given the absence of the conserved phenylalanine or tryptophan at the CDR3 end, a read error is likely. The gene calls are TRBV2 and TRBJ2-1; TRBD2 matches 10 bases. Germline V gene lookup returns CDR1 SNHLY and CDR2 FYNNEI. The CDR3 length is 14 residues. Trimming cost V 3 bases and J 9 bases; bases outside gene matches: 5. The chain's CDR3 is CASSDLAGGIEQFL. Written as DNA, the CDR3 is TGTGCCAGCAGTGATTTAGCGGGAGGTATTGAGCAGTTCCTC.

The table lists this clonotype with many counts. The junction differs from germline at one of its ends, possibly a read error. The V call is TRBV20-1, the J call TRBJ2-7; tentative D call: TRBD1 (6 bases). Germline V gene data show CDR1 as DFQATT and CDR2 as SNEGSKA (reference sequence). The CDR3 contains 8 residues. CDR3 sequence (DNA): TGCAGTGCTAGCCACAGGGTCTTC. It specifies CSASHRVF.

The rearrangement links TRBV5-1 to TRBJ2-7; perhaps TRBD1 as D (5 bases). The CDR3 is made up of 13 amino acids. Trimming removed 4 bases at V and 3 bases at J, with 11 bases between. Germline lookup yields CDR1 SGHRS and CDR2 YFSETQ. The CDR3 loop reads CASSIDRNYEQYF. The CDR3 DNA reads TGCGCCAGCAGCATCGACAGAAACTACGAGCAGTACTTC.